What follows describes a single T cell receptor (beta chain). Its antigen is undetermined. Each CDR3 protein is one row after TCRdb ran MiXCR on the 5' RACE reads. Of 200,000 to 250,000 distinct CDR3 sequences listed, around 3.1% were seen once; the top ten hold 2.5% to 3.5%. The data derive from a study of T cells after yellow fever vaccination. Background on the study: Preparation of the low-cell-number fractions used SMART-Seq v4 Ultra Low Input.

The study, taken as a whole, reports: The booster saw the reappearance of most primary-vaccination clones (approximately 97% CD4, 88% CD8).

This CDR3 spans 13 amino acids. V was pared by 2 bases and J by 7 bases, with 9 bases between. Germline V CDR1 and CDR2: MNHNS, SASEGT. The specimen comprised CD4+ T cells sorted from PBMCs, sampled 10 days after the yellow fever booster vaccination. This sequence originates from a man aged 18 to 35 who received the YFV17D yellow fever vaccine. The chain combines TRBV6-1 with TRBJ1-5, with D possibly being TRBD1 (5 bases). In nucleotides, the CDR3 is TGTGCCAGCAGTGAAACAGGCCAACAGCCCCAGCATTTT. Translated: CASSETGQQPQHF.